These 30 T cell receptor beta chains came from one sample sequenced in a study of blood T cell repertoires in COVID-19. TCRdb's table, derived via immunoSEQ multiplex PCR, lists solely in-frame clones and lacks some. The profile shows 40,000 or so clones, roughly 80% of them singletons. Sequencing was carried out using peripheral blood. Receptors were obtained from a man in his sixties in a cohort sampled during active COVID-19.

CDR3 nucleotides: TGTGCCAGCAGCAAAGGTCGAACAGGGGGACCTGGGGGCTACACCTTC. This translates into CASSKGRTGGPGGYTF. V is TRBV21-1 and J is TRBJ1-2; the listed D gene, TRBD1, was not tested against the DNA. TRBV21-1 is shown as a pseudogene. There are 16 residues in the CDR3.

The gene calls are TRBV12-3 or TRBV12-4 and TRBJ2-7; possibly TRBD2 for D (5 bases). Trimming pared 4 bases from V and 2 bases from J, leaving 6 bases between. This CDR3 has 12 amino acids. For the CDR3, the DNA is TGTGCCAGCAGTTCACTAGCCTACGAGCAGTACTTC. Encoded protein: CASSSLAYEQYF.

This clone came up a few times. The chain uses TRBV3-1 (or the pseudogene TRBV3-2) and TRBJ1-6; 8 bases map to TRBD1. The J segment lost 9 bases and the V segment lost 3 bases, leaving 4 bases of the junction unmatched. The CDR3 consists of 14 residues. Per germline, CDR1 LGHDT and CDR2 YNNKEL (reference sequence). CDR3 bases: TGTGCCAGCAGCCATAGGGACAGGTGTTCACCCCTCCACTTT. Translated: CASSHRDRCSPLHF.

V gene TRBV19 combines with J gene TRBJ1-2, with D perhaps TRBD1 (5 bases). V was pared by 0 bases and J by 4 bases, with 12 bases between. The CDR3 loop spans 15 amino acids. The germline V gene encodes CDR1 LNHDA and CDR2 SQIVND (reference sequence). This CDR3 reads CASSIETGSLYGYTF. The CDR3 DNA reads as TGTGCCAGTAGTATAGAAACAGGCTCCCTCTATGGCTACACCTTC. Together with reference TRBV19 and TRBJ1-2, the CDR3 gives the full variable domain: DGGITQSPKYLFRKEGQNVTLSCEQNLNHDAMYWYRQDPGQGLRLIYYSQIVNDFQKGDIAEGYSVSREKKESFPLTVTSAQKNPTAFYLCASSIETGSLYGYTFGSGTRLTVV.

The gene calls are TRBV6-1 and TRBJ2-1; TRBD1 agrees at 9 bases. Germline V gene data show CDR1 as MNHNS and CDR2 as SASEGT. The CDR3 consists of 17 residues. J was trimmed by 7 bases and V by 3 bases; bases with no gene match: 13. This CDR3 reads CASSEGFDRGVLNEQFF. The CDR3 DNA reads TGTGCCAGCAGTGAGGGCTTCGACAGGGGGGTCTTAAATGAGCAGTTCTTC.

The chain recombines TRBV6-5 with TRBJ1-1, with D perhaps TRBD1 (6 bases). This CDR3 is 14 amino acids long. The V end was cut by 7 bases, the J end by 7 bases, with 19 bases between. The germline V gene encodes CDR1 MNHEY and CDR2 SVGAGI. The chain's CDR3 is CASTPPGGPLEAFF. As DNA, the CDR3 is TGTGCCAGCACTCCTCCGGGGGGGCCCCTTGAAGCTTTCTTT.

The CDR3 here is CASSYGTSGAWGEQFF. CDR3 nucleotide sequence: TGTGCCAGCAGTTATGGGACTAGCGGGGCCTGGGGTGAGCAGTTCTTC. The chain combines TRBV6-5 with TRBJ2-1, with 13 positions matching TRBD2. The CDR3 spans 16 residues. CDR1 is MNHEY, CDR2 SVGAGI, per germline. V was pared by 3 bases and J by 9 bases, with 8 bases of the junction left unmatched.

The DNA for the CDR3 is TGTGCCAGCAGTCCCGGACAGAGTCGGCAGCCCCAGCATTTT. Amino acid sequence: CASSPGQSRQPQHF. The chain joins TRBV28 to TRBJ1-5, with TRBD1 as a possible D gene (6 bases). This CDR3 is built from 14 residues. The germline V gene has CDR1 MDHEN and CDR2 SYDVKM. V dropped 5 bases and J dropped 7 bases, with 15 bases sitting between them.

This clone has a handful of counts. The J gene is TRBJ2-1, the V gene TRBV6-5, with 10 bases aligning to TRBD2. The V gene end was trimmed by 6 bases and the J gene end by 4 bases; junction bases not matched to a gene: 3. Per the germline V gene, CDR1 is MNHEY and CDR2 is SVGAGI. CDR3 length equals 14 residues. This CDR3 is CASRASGSYNEQFF. The DNA for the CDR3 is TGTGCCAGCAGGGCTAGCGGGAGTTACAATGAGCAGTTCTTC.

This chain joins TRBV4-3 and TRBJ2-3; 11 bases fit TRBD1. Germline lookup yields CDR1 LGHNA and CDR2 YSLEER. Losses at the gene ends were 3 bases for V and 4 bases for J; bases not matched to a gene: 6. This CDR3 is built from 16 residues. The CDR3 region is CASSHGMGQGADTQYF. DNA for the CDR3: TGCGCCAGCAGCCATGGTATGGGACAGGGGGCAGATACGCAGTATTTT.

This clone has more than one count but fewer than ten. The chain couples TRBV6-2 or TRBV6-3 to TRBJ1-2, with D unresolved. Between the trimmed V and J ends, which lost 4 bases and 2 bases, there was a span of 14 bases. The CDR3 runs 15 residues. Germline-derived CDR1 and CDR2 are MNHEY and SVGEGT. CDR3 region: CASSSFRESNYGYTF. The DNA of the CDR3 is TGTGCCAGCAGTTCTTTCCGGGAGAGCAACTATGGCTACACCTTC.

This chain uses TRBV9 with TRBJ1-1; 8 bases align to TRBD1. With V trimmed by 7 bases and J by 0 bases, 11 bases remained unmatched. This CDR3 comprises 16 residues. CDR1 SGDLS and CDR2 YYNGEE come from the germline V gene. CDR3 sequence: CASRGTGEGMNTEAFF. Here the CDR3 DNA reads TGTGCCAGCCGGGGGACAGGCGAGGGGATGAACACTGAAGCTTTCTTT.

The rearrangement links TRBV3-1 (or the pseudogene TRBV3-2) to TRBJ2-1; 10 nucleotides agree with TRBD2. V dropped 4 bases and J dropped 5; count of bases not matched to a gene: 5. CDR3 length: 15 residues. CDR1 is LGHDT and CDR2 is YNNKEL in the germline V gene (reference sequence). CDR3 sequence (DNA): TGTGCCAGCAGCCGTAGGACTAGCGGCAACAATGAGCAGTTCTTC. Its protein is CASSRRTSGNNEQFF.

V usage is TRBV2 and J usage is TRBJ2-7; possible D gene TRBD2, 6 bases. This CDR3 has 13 amino acids. In germline, CDR1 is SNHLY, CDR2 FYNNEI. Trimming removed 7 bases from V and 2 bases from J, with 12 bases in between. The DNA for the CDR3 is TGTGCCAGCACAAGGGAGGTAACCTACGAGCAGTACTTC. Amino acids: CASTREVTYEQYF.

This sequence joins TRBV18 and TRBJ1-1; possible D gene TRBD1, 6 bases. V was trimmed by 6 bases and J by 1 base, leaving 12 bases between them. The CDR3 has 14 residues. The germline CDR1 and CDR2 sequences are KGHSH and LQKENI. For the CDR3, the DNA is TGTGCCAGCTCGGATTCACAGGGGAACACTGAAGCTTTCTTT. Protein: CASSDSQGNTEAFF.

The chain carries TRBV6-5 and TRBJ2-1; 10 bases match TRBD2. The CDR3 covers 15 residues. Germline V gives CDR1 MNHEY, CDR2 SVGAGI. Trimming cost V 5 bases and J 2 bases; bases outside gene matches: 3. CDR3 in DNA: TGTGCCAGCAGTCTCCTAGCGGGAGCCTACAATGAGCAGTTCTTC. It encodes CASSLLAGAYNEQFF.

This clone has more than one count but fewer than ten. V and J are TRBV7-9 and TRBJ2-2; 10 bases fit TRBD2. The CDR3 spans 18 residues. Per germline, CDR1 SEHNR and CDR2 FQNEAQ (reference sequence). V trimming: 5 bases; J trimming: 3 bases; junction bases outside the gene matches: 12. This chain's CDR3 is CASSEGGLAGVHTGELFF. The CDR3, as DNA: TGTGCCAGCAGCGAAGGCGGCCTAGCGGGAGTGCACACCGGGGAGCTGTTTTTT.

V gene TRBV12-5 combines with J gene TRBJ1-5, with D possibly being TRBD1 (5 bases). Germline loops: CDR1 LGHNT, CDR2 FRNRAP. The V gene lost 6 bases and the J gene lost 0 bases, with 12 bases spanning the gap. The length of the CDR3 is 15 residues. In DNA form, the CDR3 reads TGTGCTAGTGGCGACAGCGCGGCTAGCAATCAGCCCCAGCATTTT. This sequence encodes CASGDSAASNQPQHF.

Details on this clone: One junction end disagrees with the germline gene, perhaps due to a read error. The chain combines TRBV14 with TRBJ2-4, with 10 bases lining up with TRBD1. From germline, CDR1 is SGHDN and CDR2 FVKESK. The CDR3 totals 13 residues. The CDR3 DNA sequence: TGTGCCAGCAGTTTACAAGGACAGGGGGTTTGGAACTTC. Its translation is CASSLQGQGVWNF.

This clone was seen a few times. V gene TRBV28 combines with J gene TRBJ1-2; D may be TRBD1 (5 bases). Germline V gives CDR1 MDHEN, CDR2 SYDVKM. The CDR3 is 13 amino acids. V was trimmed by 4 bases and J by 3 bases, leaving 9 bases between them. CDR3: CASSYDSYYGYTF. CDR3 in DNA: TGTGCCAGCAGTTACGACAGCTACTATGGCTACACCTTC.

The V gene is TRBV6-1, the J gene TRBJ2-7; D is uncertain. The CDR3 runs to 13 residues. Per germline, CDR1 MNHNS and CDR2 SASEGT. V lost 1 base, J lost 3 bases, and 7 bases lay in between. The CDR3 loop is CASSEGRYYEQYF. CDR3 DNA: TGTGCCAGCAGTGAAGGGCGGTACTACGAGCAGTACTTC.

This chain joins TRBV18 and TRBJ2-5, with D maybe TRBD2 (5 bases). The V gene lost 6 bases and the J gene lost 5 bases, with 10 bases spanning the gap. Germline loops: CDR1 KGHSH, CDR2 LQKENI. The CDR3 length is 12 residues. The CDR3 DNA sequence: TGTGCCAGCTCGCCGGCGGGCGAGACCCAGTACTTC. The encoded protein is CASSPAGETQYF. The full variable domain, completed using reference TRBV18 and TRBJ2-5, is NAGVMQNPRHLVRRRGQEARLRCSPMKGHSHVYWYRQLPEEGLKFMVYLQKENIIDESGMPKERFSAEFPKEGPSILRIQQVVRGDSAAYFCASSPAGETQYFGPGTRLLVL.

This clone was detected only a few times. The genes are TRBV6-5 and TRBJ1-2; D possibly corresponds to TRBD1 (6 bases). The germline V and J ends were trimmed by 8 bases and 4 bases, with 20 bases remaining between them. The CDR3 loop spans 15 amino acids. CDR1 and CDR2 from the germline V gene are MNHEY and SVGAGI. The CDR3 sequence: CASGFGGGVGYGYTF. CDR3 nucleotides: TGTGCCAGCGGATTCGGGGGGGGCGTCGGCTATGGCTACACCTTC.

V usage is TRBV5-3 and J usage is TRBJ2-3; 12 bases fit TRBD2. TRBV5-3 qualifies as an ORF whose function is uncertain. The CDR3 spans 17 residues. V shed 4 bases and J 4 bases; nucleotides not matched to a gene: 10. CDR3 nucleotides: TGTGCCAGAAGCGCCGACTCTAGCGGGAGGGCGGCAGATACGCAGTATTTT. Translating gives CARSADSSGRAADTQYF.

The chain uses TRBV27 and TRBJ2-1; 8 positions match TRBD2. The CDR3 has 16 amino acids. The germline gives CDR1 MNHEY, CDR2 SMNVEV (reference sequence). V was clipped by 0 bases and J by 14 bases; unmatched bases: 15. CDR3 amino acids: CASSLSIAGMFHREFF. For the CDR3, the DNA is TGTGCCAGCAGTTTATCGATAGCGGGAATGTTTCACAGGGAGTTCTTC.

CDR3: CATSKVVAGYNEQFF. CDR3 nucleotide sequence: TGCGCCACCTCAAAGGTAGTAGCGGGCTACAATGAGCAGTTCTTC. V gene TRBV10-2 combines with J gene TRBJ2-1; 7 positions agree with TRBD2. This CDR3 is built from 15 residues. Germline V lookup: CDR1 WSHSY, CDR2 SAAADI. J was trimmed by 3 bases and V by 10 bases; bases with no gene match: 12.

V usage is TRBV19 and J usage is TRBJ1-5; 8 bases are shared with TRBD1. The V segment lost 4 bases and the J segment 0 bases; nucleotides outside the gene matches: 8. The CDR3 covers 17 residues. Germline V lookup: CDR1 LNHDA, CDR2 SQIVND (reference sequence). The CDR3 is CASSTQKTGVSNQPQHF. CDR3 nucleotide sequence: TGTGCCAGTAGTACACAAAAGACAGGGGTTAGCAATCAGCCCCAGCATTTT.

This chain joins TRBV5-8 and TRBJ2-7; 8 nucleotides line up with TRBD2. V was clipped by 0 bases and J by 3 bases; unmatched bases: 5. Germline-derived CDR1 and CDR2 are SGHTS and YDEGEE. The CDR3 is 15 residues long. DNA for the CDR3: TGTGCCAGCAGCTTGGGTGTAGCGGGGTTCTACGAGCAGTACTTC. Translation: CASSLGVAGFYEQYF.

The chain carries TRBV28 and TRBJ2-1, with unresolved D. The V gene's germline CDR1 is MDHEN and CDR2 SYDVKM. Trimming took off 2 bases at V and 1 base at J, with 6 bases between the two ends. The CDR3 extends over 14 amino acids. CDR3 amino acids: CASSLTPSYNEQFF. The CDR3 nucleotides read TGTGCCAGCAGTTTAACTCCTTCCTACAATGAGCAGTTCTTC.

The rearrangement links TRBV7-2 to TRBJ2-7, with a tentative D call TRBD1 (6 bases). Trimming shortened V by 5 bases and J by 2 bases, and 16 bases separated the two germline ends. CDR1 and CDR2 from the germline V gene are SGHTA and FQGNSA. The CDR3 has 15 amino acids. CDR3 region: CASSPRQAKTYEQYF. CDR3 coding DNA: TGTGCCAGCAGCCCCCGACAGGCGAAAACCTACGAGCAGTACTTC.